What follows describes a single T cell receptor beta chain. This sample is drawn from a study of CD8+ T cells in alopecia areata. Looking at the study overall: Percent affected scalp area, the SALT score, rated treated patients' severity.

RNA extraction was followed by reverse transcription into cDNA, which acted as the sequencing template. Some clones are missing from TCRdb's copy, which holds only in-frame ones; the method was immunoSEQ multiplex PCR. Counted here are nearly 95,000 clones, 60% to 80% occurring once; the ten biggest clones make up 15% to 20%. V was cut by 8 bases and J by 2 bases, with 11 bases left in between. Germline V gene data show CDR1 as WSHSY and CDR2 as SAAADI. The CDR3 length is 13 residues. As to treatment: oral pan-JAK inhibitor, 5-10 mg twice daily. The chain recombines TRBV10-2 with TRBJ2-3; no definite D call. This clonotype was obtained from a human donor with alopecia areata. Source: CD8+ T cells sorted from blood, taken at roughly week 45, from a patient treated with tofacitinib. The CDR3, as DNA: TGCGCCAGCGGCGGCAGGTACACAGATACGCAGTATTTT. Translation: CASGGRYTDTQYF.